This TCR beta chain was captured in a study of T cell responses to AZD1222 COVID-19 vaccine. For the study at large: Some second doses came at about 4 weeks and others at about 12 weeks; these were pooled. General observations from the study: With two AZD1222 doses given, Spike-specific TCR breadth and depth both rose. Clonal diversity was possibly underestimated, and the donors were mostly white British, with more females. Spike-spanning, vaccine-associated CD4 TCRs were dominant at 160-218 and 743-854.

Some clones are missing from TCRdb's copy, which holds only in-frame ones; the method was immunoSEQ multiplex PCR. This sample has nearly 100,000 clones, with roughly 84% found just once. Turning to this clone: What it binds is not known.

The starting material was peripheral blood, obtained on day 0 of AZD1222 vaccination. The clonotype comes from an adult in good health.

As DNA, the CDR3 is TGTGCCAGCAGTGGGAGAGGGGACCTTCGGGCGAATTCACCCCTCCACTTT. This translates into CASSGRGDLRANSPLHF. The V and J genes are TRBV6-1 and TRBJ1-6; perhaps TRBD1 as D (5 bases). The CDR3 consists of 17 residues. The V gene lost 4 bases and the J gene lost 7 bases, with 20 bases spanning the gap. Germline assignment: CDR1 MNHNS and CDR2 SASEGT.